This TCR beta chain appears in the sequencing data of a study of control samples from healthy donors and cancer patients. Data came from immunoSEQ multiplex PCR; TCRdb stores just in-frame clones and leaves some out. Across around 190,000 clones, the top ten clones capture roughly 2% of the sample. V shed 0 bases and J shed 8 bases, with 7 bases lying between them. The CDR3 spans 12 residues. Germline V lookup: CDR1 SEHNR, CDR2 FQNEAQ (reference sequence). The rearrangement links TRBV7-9 to TRBJ1-1; D is ambiguous. The sequenced sample consisted of blood. The clonotype comes from a woman aged 25 to 39 in good health. The CDR3 is CASSLAGQEAFF. DNA of the CDR3: TGTGCCAGCAGCTTAGCAGGGCAGGAAGCTTTCTTT.